This paragraph covers one TCR beta chain sequence. Its target is unknown. This entry comes from a study of OX40 agonist ivuxolimab in advanced cancers. Background on the study: The drug used for patients, ivuxolimab, was an agonistic anti-OX40 (CD134) antibody. Points from the study as a whole: Researchers report that CD8+ T cells had, on average, more expanded clones than CD4+. No determination was made of the antigen specificity of the expanded peripheral T cells.

The CDR3 contains 14 residues. Germline V gives CDR1 MDHEN, CDR2 SYDVKM. Trimming took 5 bases from V and 0 from J; bases not matched to a gene: 3. Using immunoSEQ multiplex PCR, the repertoire was profiled, and TCRdb retains in-frame clones only, with some absent. The repertoire holds roughly 56,000 clones, with 70% to 90% as singletons. J is TRBJ2-7 and V is TRBV28; TRBD2 matches 8 bases. The sequencing here drew on CD4+ or CD8+ T cells sorted from blood, taken in a trial of the OX40 agonist ivuxolimab. This sequence was found in an adult with an advanced solid tumor such as melanoma, head and neck, liver or kidney cancer. The CDR3 here is CASSGSGSSYEQYF. The CDR3 region has the DNA TGTGCCAGCAGTGGGAGCGGGAGCTCCTACGAGCAGTACTTC.